One T cell receptor beta chain is described in this entry. Its antigen is as yet unknown. The data stem from a study of regulatory T cells in long-lasting Graves disease. Study-level results: Fewer public clonotypes were shared by new patients (roughly 910) than by persistent patients (about 2,500).

Both iRepertoire HTBI primers and Arm-PCR of CDR3 regions were used to build the TCR beta libraries. TCRdb called the multiplex PCR reads again in MiXCR, with one record for every CDR3 protein. The data show hundreds of thousands of distinct CDR3 sequences, with 15% to 18% seen just once and 22% held by the top ten. The CDR3 has 10 residues. V lost 6 bases and J lost 8, with 7 bases in between. Noted time point: newly diagnosed GD, antithyroid drugs for less than 3 months. TCR sequences were obtained from RNA taken from PBMCs. Clinicians diagnosed Graves' disease using American Thyroid Association guidelines.

Sequenced material: peripheral blood mononuclear cells (PBMCs), taken at new diagnosis, from a patient treated with antithyroid drugs. The V gene is TRBV12-3 or TRBV12-4, the J gene TRBJ1-1; D ambiguous. This receptor was obtained from a female donor with Graves disease. The CDR3 region is CASRVEEAFF. In DNA form, the CDR3 reads TGTGCCAGCAGAGTAGAGGAAGCTTTCTTT.